One TCR beta chain is described in this entry. Naive-designated CD8 cells lacked CD45RO, were positively enriched for CCR7, and omitted terminally differentiated effector memory CD45RA+ cells. CDR3 length: 14 amino acids. V lost 6 bases to trimming and J lost 5 bases, with 16 bases between them. In germline, CDR1 is SGDLS, CDR2 YYNGEE. This record comes from a study of shared clonotypes between healthy human individuals. Clones were sequenced by immunoSEQ multiplex PCR, and TCRdb holds only the in-frame ones, with some missing. The top ten hold 1.5% to 2% of the sample, which has millions of clones, 90% to 95% seen once.

Sample: naive CD8+ T cells from PBMCs. The genes are TRBV9 and TRBJ2-3; D is uncertain. This receptor was identified in a man aged 18-30 years in good health. Some clones in this sample may be carry-over from other donors' samples. This chain's CDR3 is CASNSRAGGDTQYF. In DNA, the CDR3 is TGTGCCAGCAACTCCCGTGCCGGTGGAGATACGCAGTATTTT. Full variable domain (missing parts from reference TRBV9 and TRBJ2-3): DSGVTQTPKHLITATGQRVTLRCSPRSGDLSVYWYQQSLDQGLQFLIQYYNGEERAKGNILERFSAQQFPDLHSELNLSSLELGDSALYFCASNSRAGGDTQYFGPGTRLTVL.